This T cell receptor (beta chain) was captured in a study of cytomegalovirus exposure and HLA in healthy donors. General study results and limits: Later analysis suggested links between common viral pathogens and several top significant clusters. Three chains linked to CMV were shown in vitro to be specific for CMV antigens. TCR beta V- and J-gene trimming, according to a later analysis, was linked to a missense DCLRE1C variant. Per published reports, the classifier diagnosed cytomegalovirus status with high specificity and sensitivity.

A note on this clone: Its antigen is still unknown.

13 Jbeta primers and 60 Vbeta primers were used for the PCR. Profiling relied on immunoSEQ multiplex PCR, and the TCRdb table lists in-frame clones only, not all of them. The table includes some 140,000 clones, over 70% detected once. This CDR3 region has 15 residues. The V end lost 0 bases, the J end lost 7 bases, and 12 bases lay between the germline ends. CDR1 and CDR2 from the germline V gene are MGHRA and YSYEKL. The V and J genes are TRBV4-1 and TRBJ2-2; D may be TRBD2 (6 bases). This clonotype originated in a woman aged 18-30 years in good health and CMV-seronegative. Sequenced: PBMCs. This chain's CDR3 is CASSQEGGRNGELFF. The DNA of the CDR3 is TGCGCCAGCAGCCAAGAAGGAGGGCGGAACGGGGAGCTGTTTTTT.